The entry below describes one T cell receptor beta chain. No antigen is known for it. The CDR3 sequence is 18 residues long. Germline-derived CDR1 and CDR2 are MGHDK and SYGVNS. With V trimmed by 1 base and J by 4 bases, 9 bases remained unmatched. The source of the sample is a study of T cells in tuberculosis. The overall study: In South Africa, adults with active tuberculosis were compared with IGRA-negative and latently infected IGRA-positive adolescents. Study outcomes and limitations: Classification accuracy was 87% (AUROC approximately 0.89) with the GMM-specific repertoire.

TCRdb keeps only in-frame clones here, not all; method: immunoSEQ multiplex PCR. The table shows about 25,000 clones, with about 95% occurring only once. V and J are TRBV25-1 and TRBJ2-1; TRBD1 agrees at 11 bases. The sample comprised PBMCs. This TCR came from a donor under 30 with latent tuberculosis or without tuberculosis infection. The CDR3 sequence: CASSEFRSGTGGYNEQFF. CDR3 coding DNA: TGTGCCAGCAGTGAATTCCGCTCAGGGACAGGGGGTTACAATGAGCAGTTCTTC.